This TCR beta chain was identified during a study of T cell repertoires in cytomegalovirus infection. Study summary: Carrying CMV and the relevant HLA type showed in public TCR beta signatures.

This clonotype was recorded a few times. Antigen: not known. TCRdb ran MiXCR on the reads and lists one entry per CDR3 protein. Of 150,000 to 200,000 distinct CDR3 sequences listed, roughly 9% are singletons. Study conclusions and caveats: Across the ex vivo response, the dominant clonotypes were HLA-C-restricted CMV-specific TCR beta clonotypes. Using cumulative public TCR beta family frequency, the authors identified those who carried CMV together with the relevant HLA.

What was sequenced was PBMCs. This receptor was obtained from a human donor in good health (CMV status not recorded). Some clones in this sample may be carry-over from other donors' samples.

Here the CDR3 reads CASHRRTDTEAFF. In DNA, the CDR3 is TGTGCCTCCCACCGCAGGACGGACACTGAAGCTTTCTTT. This chain joins TRBV28 and TRBJ1-1, with unresolved D. Germline assignment: CDR1 MDHEN and CDR2 SYDVKM. V was pared by 11 bases and J by 3 bases, with 16 bases between. The CDR3 consists of 13 residues.